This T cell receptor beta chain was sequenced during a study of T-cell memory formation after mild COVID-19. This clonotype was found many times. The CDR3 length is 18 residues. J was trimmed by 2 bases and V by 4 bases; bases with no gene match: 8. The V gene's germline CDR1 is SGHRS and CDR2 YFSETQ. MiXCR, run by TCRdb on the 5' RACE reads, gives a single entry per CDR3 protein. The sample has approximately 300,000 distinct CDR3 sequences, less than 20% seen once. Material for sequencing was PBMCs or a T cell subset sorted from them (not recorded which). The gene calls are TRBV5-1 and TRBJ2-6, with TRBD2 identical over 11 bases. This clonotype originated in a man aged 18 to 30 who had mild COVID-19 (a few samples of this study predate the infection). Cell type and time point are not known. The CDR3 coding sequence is TGCGCCAGCAGCCCGACTAGCGGGGCGAGGCCTGGGGCCAACGTCCTGACTTTC. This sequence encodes CASSPTSGARPGANVLTF.